The clone carrying this T cell receptor (beta chain) appeared many times. The CDR3 contains 14 residues. Trimming took off 5 bases at V and 9 bases at J, with 17 bases between the two ends. Germline V gene lookup returns CDR1 SGHTA and CDR2 FQGTGA. The data originate from a study of T-cell reconstitution after alpha-beta-depleted transplantation in children. Unique molecular identifiers were used in preparing the TCRbeta library. TCRdb redid the calling of the PCR reads with MiXCR, one entry per CDR3 protein. The table includes 100,000 to 120,000 distinct CDR3 sequences, 10% to 13% detected once. This specimen consisted of PBMCs from the stem cell graft donor, obtained from the stem cell graft. V gene TRBV7-3 combines with J gene TRBJ1-5; possible D gene TRBD1, 5 bases. The source is a human donor who donated a stem cell graft to a child with acute lymphoblastic leukemia. DNA for the CDR3: TGTGCCAGCAGCCAAGCCGGGGGTGGTCCGCCCCAGCATTTT. As protein: CASSQAGGGPPQHF.